The following is a T cell receptor beta chain sequence with its context. This clonotype was observed many times. Its antigen is unknown. Per-base quality was not reported, and no clone a single base away is much larger than it. What the time point label conveys for this sample: healthy volunteer bleed at 6 weeks. Total RNA was extracted from unfractionated whole blood that had been collected in Tempus Blood RNA tubes. Four or five healthy volunteers served as TCR sequencing controls and were bled at day 0, 2 weeks and 6 weeks. Libraries were built with RACE. The sequencer listed for this sample is NextSeq 500. During library preparation, unique molecular identifiers were attached to individual cDNA molecules so that TCRs could be counted quantitatively and reproducibly. The original methods were these. A median of roughly 99,000 TCRs per sample was observed, with a range of about 20,000 to 690,600. The Decombinator software suite was used to annotate V, J and CDR3 in the TCR reads. Every sample was subsampled to the same number of TCRs (28,000) for the PS versus PT1 abundance plots. TCRs were defined as expanded if absent before sensitization and observed at least eight times at the 2-week time point. Through fastp at Q25 and MiXCR, TCRdb rebuilt clones from the public reads, retaining in-frame beta chains. Every entry covers one CDR3 protein and lists the most common genes and DNA from its rows. The V and J calls here are based on TCRdb, not the publication. Across this sample there are under 45,000 distinct CDR3 sequences, with around 5.5% seen only once. Roughly 13% of the sample lies in the top ten.

From its cysteine to its phenylalanine, the CDR3 spans 11 amino acids. The entry retains the CDR3 DNA only, 33 bases that are in frame from base 1. V drops 2 bases and J drops 5 bases, leaving 3 bases in between. The data derive from a study of human T cells and chemical hapten exposure (dated by TCRdb to the early 2020s). Study-level background: Libraries were pooled for sequencing, and variation in per-sample TCR yields was attributed mainly to small differences in library volumes within the pool. In alopecia patients, the study followed how the peripheral blood TCR repertoire changed in vivo over primary and secondary sensitization to diphenylcyclopropenone (DPC), a hapten. For every blood RNA sample, sequencing covered both the TCR alpha and TCR beta chains. Study-wide conclusions, independent of this receptor: DPC sensitization did not change how many TCRs were above 1 in 1000 frequency, and no evidence was found of alterations in global repertoire structure. Repeated subsampling changed both the strength of the expansion versus patch-test correlation and the threshold at which the correlation became significant.

The source of this sequence is a human donor in good health. Some clones in this sample may be carry-over from other donors' samples. Sequencing was performed on whole blood. The chain is made from TRBV12-3 or TRBV12-4 and TRBJ2-5; no confident D gene assignment can be made. The nucleotides read TGTGCCAGCAGTTTAAAGGAGACCCAGTACTTC. It encodes CASSLKETQYF.